The rows below give T cell receptor beta chains drawn from one sample of a study of shared clonotypes between healthy human individuals. Using immunoSEQ multiplex PCR, the repertoire was profiled, and TCRdb retains in-frame clones only, with some absent. This repertoire shows about 480,000 clones, 79% found once; its top ten account for around 13%. The sequenced sample was PBMCs. These receptors were obtained from a middle-aged woman in good health. Some clones in this sample may be carry-over from other donors' samples. CDR3s include the opening cysteine and the closing phenylalanine or tryptophan. A D gene is named only where the DNA matches it firmly. Clone sizes are given selectively: once, few, many, or a class where the clone is expanded.

TRBV4-1	NA	NA	TRBJ2-5	CASSQSTLTETQYF
TRBV11-1	NA	NA	TRBJ2-1	CASSWDDRAYNEQFF
TRBV27	NA	NA	TRBJ2-7	CASRINSRPGGYYEQYF
TRBV5-1	few	NA	TRBJ1-5	CASSMGQQNQPQHF
TRBV5-4	NA	NA	TRBJ1-2	CASSPDPDYGYTF
TRBV7-2	NA	NA	TRBJ2-3	CASSLDIAAATQYF
TRBV4-2	NA	TRBD2	TRBJ2-6	CASSLEGGAGANVLTF
TRBV9	NA	TRBD2	TRBJ2-3	CASSYSPSGTSTDTQYF
TRBV28	NA	NA	TRBJ1-1	CASRPPEGWDTEAFF
TRBV5-4	NA	NA	TRBJ2-2	CATFGAGANTGELFF
TRBV15	NA	NA	TRBJ2-3	CATSRDQPAWADTQYF
TRBV2	NA	TRBD1	TRBJ1-5	CASTAGTGEQPQHF
TRBV30	NA	TRBD2	TRBJ2-7	CAWSRLAGGSSYEQYF
TRBV18	NA	TRBD2	TRBJ2-3	CASTLQLAAPSTDTQYF
TRBV5-8	NA	NA	TRBJ1-1	CASSLVAGNTEAFF
TRBV5-5	once	NA	TRBJ1-4	CASSFRATNEKLFF
TRBV10-3	NA	TRBD1	TRBJ2-7	CAISDRTGTTYEQYF
TRBV7-8	NA	NA	TRBJ2-2	CASSKDFSTGELFF
TRBV5-4	NA	TRBD1	TRBJ2-5	CASSRVGTGETQYF
TRBV19	NA	NA	TRBJ2-2	CASSPTPPTGELFF
TRBV10-3	NA	NA	TRBJ1-2	CASMENTVSGGLGYTF
TRBV27	few	TRBD2	TRBJ2-3	CASSEGLAGGQDTQYF
TRBV28	NA	NA	TRBJ2-1	CASSSPGTDLNEQFF
TRBV15	few	NA	TRBJ2-1	CATSRRTGEQFF
TRBV6-1	NA	NA	TRBJ1-2	CASSGYRAGGYTF
TRBV6-6	NA	TRBD2	TRBJ2-5	CASRKGGPGETQYF
TRBV7-2	NA	TRBD2	TRBJ2-3	CASSHGGSGRAVADTQYF
TRBV7-6	NA	NA	TRBJ2-5	CASSLDLKTQYF
TRBV7-3	NA	TRBD2	TRBJ2-5	CASSLKAGVGQETQYF
TRBV7-9	NA	TRBD1	TRBJ2-4	CASSFKGQRGNIQYF
TRBV11-2	NA	NA	TRBJ1-1	CASSPSRGKDTEAFF
TRBV7-2	NA	NA	TRBJ1-5	CASSLDGRGGLQPQHF
TRBV9	NA	TRBD2	TRBJ2-3	CASSALAGQDTQYF
TRBV2	few	NA	TRBJ2-5	CASSAILLDSETQYF
TRBV27	NA	TRBD1	TRBJ2-5	CASSFQRQGDSQETQYF
TRBV21-1	few	NA	TRBJ1-4	CASTEKLFF
TRBV27	NA	NA	TRBJ1-1	CASSPRVLTEAFF
TRBV18	NA	NA	TRBJ1-2	CASSPSRTEDDYTF
TRBV10-3	once	TRBD1	TRBJ1-1	CAISEQGATEAFF
TRBV30	NA	NA	TRBJ2-1	CAWNNNEQFF
TRBV28	NA	NA	TRBJ2-7	CASTLGVGTNYEQYF
TRBV15	NA	NA	TRBJ1-4	CATSRDREGRGEKLFF
TRBV19	few	TRBD1	TRBJ1-1	CASSIGGQGLTEAFF
TRBV18	NA	NA	TRBJ2-7	CASSPRAYEQYF
TRBV5-1	NA	TRBD1	TRBJ2-4	CASSLLGQGRDIQYF
TRBV19	once	NA	TRBJ2-1	CASSIAGRGVSSYNEQFF
TRBV2	few	TRBD2	TRBJ2-1	CASSVPSTSGRLYEQFF
TRBV28	NA	NA	TRBJ1-4	CASSLTHGSFEKLFF